This entry lists 4 T cell receptor beta chains sequenced from one sample in a study of blood T cells in healthy people across ages (dated by TCRdb to about 2015). The protocol used for the library was 5' RACE. Instrument used: Illumina HiSeq 2500. A second PCR of about 7 to 12 cycles was run with a J-beta primer mix and a sample-barcoded 5' primer. The public reads were reprocessed in TCRdb via fastp at Q25 and MiXCR, keeping in-frame beta chains. Each record represents a unique CDR3 protein, reported with the most common genes and DNA among its rows. The sample profile shows hundreds of thousands of distinct CDR3 sequences; approximately 52% of them were found once. Approximately 13% of the sample rests with the top ten. Input material: blood. These receptors all stem from a woman over 75 in good health.

The V gene is TRBV28, the J gene TRBJ2-7; no definite D call. This CDR3 contains 14 residues. Trimming pared 2 bases from V and 0 bases from J, leaving 8 bases between. Germline V CDR1 and CDR2: MDHEN, SYDVKM. CDR3 region: CASSLPGSSYEQYF. The CDR3 region has the DNA TGTGCCAGCAGTTTACCGGGCAGCTCCTACGAGCAGTACTTC. Full variable domain (remainder filled in from reference TRBV28 and TRBJ2-7): DVKVTQSSRYLVKRTGEKVFLECVQDMDHENMFWYRQDPGLGLRLIYFSYDVKMKEKGDIPEGYSVSREKKERFSLILESASTNQTSMYLCASSLPGSSYEQYFGPGTRLTVT.

This clonotype was picked up many times. The rearrangement joins TRBV7-2 to TRBJ1-2; D remains ambiguous. The CDR3 totals 13 residues. CDR1 SGHTA and CDR2 FQGNSA come from the germline V gene. V was cut by 5 bases and J by 5 bases, with 12 bases left in between. CDR3 in amino acids: CASSPRGNYGYTF. The CDR3 bases are TGTGCCAGCAGCCCTCGCGGGAATTATGGCTACACCTTC.

V usage is TRBV4-1 and J usage is TRBJ2-7, with 10 positions matching TRBD2. Germline CDR1 reads MGHRA; CDR2 reads YSYEKL. This CDR3 has 14 amino acids. V shed 3 bases and J 4 bases; nucleotides not matched to a gene: 3. The CDR3 sequence is CASSHASGSYEQYF. In nucleotides, the CDR3 is TGCGCCAGCAGCCATGCTAGCGGGAGTTACGAGCAGTACTTC.

As regards this clonotype: Since a much larger clone is just one base distant, this may be a read error. The V call is TRBV9, the J call TRBJ2-1; TRBD2 is a possible D gene (6 bases). The CDR3 sequence is 15 residues long. Deletions cut 3 bases from V and 0 bases from J, with 10 bases between. Germline V gene data show CDR1 as SGDLS and CDR2 as YYNGEE. CDR3 amino acids: CASSAAGYSYNEQFF. The CDR3 DNA reads TGTGCCAGCAGCGCCGCGGGGTACTCCTACAATGAGCAGTTCTTC.